This is a list of T cell receptor beta chains from one sample in a study of blood T cell repertoires in COVID-19. The assay was immunoSEQ multiplex PCR, and TCRdb's table has in-frame clones only and misses some. Of a few hundred thousand clones in the sample, just over 85% were seen once. Material for sequencing was PBMCs or T cells enriched from blood (not recorded which). These receptors were obtained from a woman in her thirties or forties with acute COVID-19. Both conserved end residues are part of each CDR3. D genes are given only for firm matches. Only part of the rows carry a size: once, few, many, or a class if the clone is expanded.

TRBJ2-7	few	TRBD1	TRBV19	TGTGCCAGTAGTTCCACCGGGACAGGGGGCTACGAGCAGTACTTC	CASSSTGTGGYEQYF
TRBJ1-5	.	.	TRBV20-1	TGCAGTGCTAGTGAACAGCCCAATCAGCCCCAGCATTTT	CSASEQPNQPQHF
TRBJ2-7	.	TRBD1	TRBV18	TGTGCCAGCTCACCACCGGGGACAGGTGGCGAGCAGTACTTC	CASSPPGTGGEQYF
TRBJ2-1	.	TRBD2	TRBV10-1	TGCGCCAGCAGTGAACAGGCTAGCGGGATCAATGAGCAGTTCTTC	CASSEQASGINEQFF
TRBJ1-5	.	.	TRBV5-8	TGTGCCAGCAGTTTTTCCCTTACAGGAGTCCTTAGCAATCAGCCCCAGCATTTT	CASSFSLTGVLSNQPQHF
TRBJ2-2	.	.	TRBV7-8	TGTGCCAGCAGCTTAGACAGGGTGGAGGCCGGGGAGCTGTTTTTT	CASSLDRVEAGELFF
TRBJ2-3	.	TRBD1	TRBV5-1	TGCGCCAGCAGCTTTGGGACAGGGCGCACAGATACGCAGTATTTT	CASSFGTGRTDTQYF
TRBJ2-7	.	.	TRBV11-2	TGTGCCAGCAGCTTAGATAACGAGCAGTACTTC	CASSLDNEQYF
TRBJ1-2	.	.	TRBV28	TGTGCCGCGGGGGGCCCATCCGTCTATGGCTACACCTTC	CAAGGPSVYGYTF
TRBJ2-3	.	.	TRBV6-5	TGTGCCAGCAGTTACGCTAGGGGTAGCACGCAGTATTTT	CASSYARGSTQYF
TRBJ2-1	.	TRBD2	TRBV14	TGTGCCAGCAGCCTTGGACTAGTCAATGAGCAGTTCTTC	CASSLGLVNEQFF
TRBJ2-3	.	.	TRBV11-1	TGTGCCAGCAGCTCACAGGATACGCAGTATTTT	CASSSQDTQYF
TRBJ2-3	.	.	TRBV3-1/TRBV3-2	TGTGCCAGCAGCACCCTTGGGGCGACCGGCACAGATACGCAGTATTTT	CASSTLGATGTDTQYF
TRBJ2-2	.	.	TRBV28	TGTGCCAGCAGTCCCTACCAACAGGCGAAACCTACGAACACCGGGGAGCTGTTTTTT	CASSPYQQAKPTNTGELFF
TRBJ1-1	.	TRBD1	TRBV4-1	TGCGCCAGCAGCCAAGGGGGACAGGGCAACACTGAAGCTTTCTTT	CASSQGGQGNTEAFF
TRBJ2-3	.	.	TRBV7-9	TGTGCCAGCGGGCAGGTTCCAGATACGCAGTATTTT	CASGQVPDTQYF
TRBJ2-5	.	TRBD2	TRBV6-5	TGTGCCAGCAGTTACCCGGGACTAGCGGGAGTGGAGACCCAGTACTTC	CASSYPGLAGVETQYF
TRBJ2-2	.	.	TRBV24-1	TGTGCCACCAGTGGTCAGGGGACGTACACCGGGGAGCTGTTTTTT	CATSGQGTYTGELFF
TRBJ2-3	.	.	TRBV29-1	TGCAGCGTTGAAGCCTCAACGGCGGGCACAGATACGCAGTATTTT	CSVEASTAGTDTQYF
TRBJ2-1	.	TRBD2	TRBV25-1	TGTGCCAGCAGTGAACTCCTAGCGGGAGATTGGAATGAGCAGTTCTTC	CASSELLAGDWNEQFF